This T cell receptor beta chain was sequenced in a study of STAT3 mutations in large granular lymphocyte leukemia. About the research overall: More than half of T-LGLL patients received immunosuppressive therapy.

The germline V gene encodes CDR1 LNHDA and CDR2 SQIVND (reference sequence). The CDR3 is made up of 14 amino acids. Trimming cost V 7 bases and J 3 bases; bases outside gene matches: 6. With respect to this clone: Its antigen is not identified.

Study-wide points: In several patients, dominant TCR clone burden exceeded STAT3 mutant burden. All newly emerging clones after therapy were STAT3 wild type. In T-cell large granular lymphocyte leukemia, about half of patients showed multiple immunodominant subclonotypes.

TCRbeta libraries averaged around 40,000 productive templates per sample. Assay: immunoSEQ multiplex PCR; the TCRdb copy retains only in-frame clones and omits some. Altogether 9,000 to 9,500 clones are present, 88% being singletons, with the ten largest covering more than 70%. The chain combines TRBV19 with TRBJ1-2, with 9 positions matching TRBD1. The material sequenced was peripheral blood mononuclear cells. This clonotype was obtained from an elderly man with T-cell large granular lymphocyte leukemia. Some clones in this sample may be carry-over from other donors' samples. CDR3 in amino acids: CASNTGTGYYGYTF. In nucleotides, the CDR3 is TGTGCCAGTAATACCGGGACAGGGTACTATGGCTACACCTTC.